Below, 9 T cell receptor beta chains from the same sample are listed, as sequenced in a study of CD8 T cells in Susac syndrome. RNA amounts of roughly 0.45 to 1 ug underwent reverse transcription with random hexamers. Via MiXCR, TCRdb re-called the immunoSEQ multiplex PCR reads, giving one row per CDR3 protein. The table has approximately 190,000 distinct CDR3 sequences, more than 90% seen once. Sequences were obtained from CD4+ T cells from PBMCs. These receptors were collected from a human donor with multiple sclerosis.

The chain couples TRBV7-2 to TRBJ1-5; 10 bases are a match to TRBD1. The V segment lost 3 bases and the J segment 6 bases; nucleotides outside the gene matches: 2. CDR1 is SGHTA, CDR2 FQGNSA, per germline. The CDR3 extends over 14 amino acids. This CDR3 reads CASSFDRGRQPQHF. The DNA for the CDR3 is TGTGCCAGCAGCTTTGACAGGGGGCGTCAGCCCCAGCATTTT. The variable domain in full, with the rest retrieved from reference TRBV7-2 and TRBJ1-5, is GAGVSQSPSNKVTEKGKDVELRCDPISGHTALYWYRQSLGQGLEFLIYFQGNSAPDKSGLPSDRFSAERTGGSVSTLTIQRTQQEDSAVYLCASSFDRGRQPQHFGDGTRLSIL.

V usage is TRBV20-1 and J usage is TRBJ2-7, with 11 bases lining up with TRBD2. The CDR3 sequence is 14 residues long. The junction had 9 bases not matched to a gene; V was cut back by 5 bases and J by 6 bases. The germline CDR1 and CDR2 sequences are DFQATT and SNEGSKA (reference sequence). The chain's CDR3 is CSAPTSGTIGEQYF. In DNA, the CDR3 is TGCAGTGCTCCGACTAGCGGGACCATCGGCGAGCAGTACTTC.

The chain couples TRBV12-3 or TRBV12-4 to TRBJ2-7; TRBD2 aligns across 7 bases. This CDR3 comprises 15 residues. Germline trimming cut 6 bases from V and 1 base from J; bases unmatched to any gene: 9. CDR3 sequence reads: CASSRLGGVSYEQYF. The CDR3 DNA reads TGTGCCAGCAGCCGACTTGGGGGGGTGTCCTACGAGCAGTACTTC.

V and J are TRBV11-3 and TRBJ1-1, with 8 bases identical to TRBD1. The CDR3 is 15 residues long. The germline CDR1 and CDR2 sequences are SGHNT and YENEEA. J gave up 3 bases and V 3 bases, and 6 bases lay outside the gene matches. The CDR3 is CASSFLTGDDTEAFF. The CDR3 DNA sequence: TGTGCCAGCAGCTTTCTGACAGGGGATGACACTGAAGCTTTCTTT.

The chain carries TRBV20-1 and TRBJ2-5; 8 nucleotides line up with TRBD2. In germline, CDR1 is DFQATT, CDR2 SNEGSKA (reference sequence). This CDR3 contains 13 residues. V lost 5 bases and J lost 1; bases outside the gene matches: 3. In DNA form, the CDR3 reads TGCAGTGCTGGCAGCGGGGGCCAAGAGACCCAGTACTTC. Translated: CSAGSGGQETQYF.

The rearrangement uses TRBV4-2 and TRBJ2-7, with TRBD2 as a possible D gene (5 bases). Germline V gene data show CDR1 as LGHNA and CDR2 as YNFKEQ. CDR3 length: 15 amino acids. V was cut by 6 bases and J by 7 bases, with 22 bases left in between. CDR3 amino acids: CASSLWRTLAAEQYF. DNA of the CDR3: TGTGCCAGCAGTCTCTGGAGGACCCTAGCAGCTGAGCAGTACTTC.

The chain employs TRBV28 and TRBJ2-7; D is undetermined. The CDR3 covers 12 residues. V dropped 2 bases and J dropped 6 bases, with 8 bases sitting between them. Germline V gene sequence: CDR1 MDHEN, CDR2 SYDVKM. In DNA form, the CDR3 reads TGTGCCAGCAGTTTACATCCCGGCGAGCAGTACTTC. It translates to CASSLHPGEQYF.

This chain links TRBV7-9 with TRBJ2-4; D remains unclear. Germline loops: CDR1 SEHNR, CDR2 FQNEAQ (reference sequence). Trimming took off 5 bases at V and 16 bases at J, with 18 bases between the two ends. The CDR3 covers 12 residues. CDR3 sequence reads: CASSPGTTTAYF. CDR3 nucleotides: TGTGCCAGCAGCCCTGGCACAACAACAGCTTACTTC.

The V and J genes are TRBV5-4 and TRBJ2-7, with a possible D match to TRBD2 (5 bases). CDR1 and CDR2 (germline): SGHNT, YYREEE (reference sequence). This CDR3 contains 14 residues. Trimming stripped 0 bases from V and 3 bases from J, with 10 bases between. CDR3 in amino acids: CASSLAAGVYEQYF. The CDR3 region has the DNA TGTGCCAGCAGCTTGGCCGCGGGTGTCTACGAGCAGTACTTC.